These 24 T cell receptor beta chains were sequenced from one sample in a study of cytomegalovirus exposure and HLA in healthy donors. The PCR made use of 60 Vbeta and 13 Jbeta primers. Some clones are missing from TCRdb's copy, which holds only in-frame ones; the method was immunoSEQ multiplex PCR. The table lists about 120,000 clones, 83% of them singletons. The specimen sequenced was PBMCs. The receptors here all came from a woman between 40 and 55 years old in good health and CMV-seropositive.

V gene TRBV6-1 combines with J gene TRBJ1-5; perhaps TRBD1 as D (6 bases). The CDR3 consists of 15 residues. From germline, CDR1 is MNHNS and CDR2 SASEGT. V gave up 6 bases and J gave up 3 bases, with 15 bases separating them. The CDR3 is CASRRGGTNNQPQHF. The CDR3 nucleotides are TGTGCCAGCAGGAGGGGTGGGACAAACAATCAGCCCCAGCATTTT.

The V and J genes are TRBV29-1 and TRBJ1-1, with 8 bases lining up with TRBD1. Germline loops: CDR1 SQVTM, CDR2 ANQGSEA. Losses at the gene ends were 5 bases for V and 0 bases for J; bases not matched to a gene: 5. The CDR3 is 14 residues long. Here the CDR3 reads CSVCQGAMNTEAFF. As DNA, the CDR3 is TGCAGCGTTTGTCAGGGGGCTATGAACACTGAAGCTTTCTTT.

The rearrangement uses TRBV27 and TRBJ1-5; tentatively, D is TRBD1 (6 bases). Trimming took off 5 bases at V and 7 bases at J, with 12 bases between the two ends. This CDR3 spans 13 amino acids. Germline V gene lookup returns CDR1 MNHEY and CDR2 SMNVEV (reference sequence). CDR3 sequence (DNA): TGTGCCAGCAGTATGGGGGCCTTCCAGCCCCAGCATTTT. Translated: CASSMGAFQPQHF.

This chain uses TRBV5-1 with TRBJ2-2; D remains unclear. Trimming removed 3 bases at V and 6 bases at J, with 18 bases between. The germline V gene encodes CDR1 SGHRS and CDR2 YFSETQ. This CDR3 spans 16 amino acids. CDR3 in amino acids: CASSSPGSAVAGELFF. The CDR3 DNA sequence: TGCGCCAGCAGCTCCCCGGGTTCGGCGGTCGCCGGGGAGCTGTTTTTT.

This sequence joins TRBV4-1 and TRBJ2-3, with 7 nucleotides matching TRBD2. Germline CDR1 is MGHRA and CDR2 is YSYEKL. V gave up 1 base and J gave up 4 bases; unmatched junction bases: 5. This CDR3 has 15 residues. CDR3 in DNA: TGCGCCAGCAGCCAAGTAGGGCTAGCGGCAGATACGCAGTATTTT. Translating gives CASSQVGLAADTQYF.

The chain has TRBV5-1 and TRBJ2-6, with 7 bases that match TRBD1. Germline V CDR1 and CDR2: SGHRS, YFSETQ. V shed 2 bases and J 2 bases; nucleotides not matched to a gene: 4. This CDR3 contains 16 residues. The CDR3 protein is CASSLPGTAGANVLTF. For the CDR3, the DNA is TGCGCCAGCAGCTTACCGGGGACAGCTGGGGCCAACGTCCTGACTTTC.

V and J are TRBV19 and TRBJ1-5; D is possibly TRBD1 (6 bases). V lost 3 bases to trimming and J lost 0 bases, with 15 bases between them. Germline V gene sequence: CDR1 LNHDA, CDR2 SQIVND (reference sequence). This CDR3 spans 17 amino acids. The DNA for the CDR3 is TGTGCCAGTAGTATTCCGACAGGCGCTAATAGCAATCAGCCCCAGCATTTT. This encodes CASSIPTGANSNQPQHF.

In its sample, this clone was seen once. The genes are TRBV28 and TRBJ2-3; weak D call: TRBD2 (6 bases). Germline assignment: CDR1 MDHEN and CDR2 SYDVKM. The CDR3 sequence is 14 residues long. V lost 8 bases, J lost 0 bases, and 12 bases lay in between. DNA of the CDR3: TGTGCCAGCGGAGGGCCGCAAAGCACAGATACGCAGTATTTT. Protein: CASGGPQSTDTQYF. Using reference TRBV28 and TRBJ2-3 for the parts outside the CDR3, the full variable domain is DVKVTQSSRYLVKRTGEKVFLECVQDMDHENMFWYRQDPGLGLRLIYFSYDVKMKEKGDIPEGYSVSREKKERFSLILESASTNQTSMYLCASGGPQSTDTQYFGPGTRLTVL.

This rearrangement joins TRBV10-3 to TRBJ2-1, with 8 bases lining up with TRBD2. The CDR3 sequence is 15 residues long. V lost 3 bases and J lost 0; bases outside the gene matches: 1. In germline, CDR1 is ENHRY, CDR2 SYGVKD. The CDR3 DNA sequence: TGTGCCATCAGTGATAGCGGGAACTCCTACAATGAGCAGTTCTTC. As protein: CAISDSGNSYNEQFF.

The chain employs TRBV28 and TRBJ2-6, with unresolved D. This CDR3 is built from 14 residues. The germline V gene has CDR1 MDHEN and CDR2 SYDVKM. V lost 3 bases and J 1 base, leaving 4 bases between the germline ends. CDR3 bases: TGTGCCAGCAGTTTGAGGTCTGGGGCCAACGTCCTGACTTTC. It translates to CASSLRSGANVLTF.

This clone appeared a single time. This chain connects TRBV5-6 to TRBJ2-7; D might be TRBD2 (7 bases). V lost 4 bases and J 2 bases, leaving 16 bases between the germline ends. The germline CDR1 and CDR2 sequences are SGHDT and YYEEEE. There are 15 residues in the CDR3. The CDR3 sequence: CASSEGGDTTYEQYF. DNA for the CDR3: TGTGCCAGCAGCGAAGGGGGGGACACCACCTACGAGCAGTACTTC.

J is TRBJ1-5 and V is TRBV27; 8 nucleotides match TRBD1. Germline V gene data show CDR1 as MNHEY and CDR2 as SMNVEV (reference sequence). This CDR3 contains 14 residues. Trimming cost V 5 bases and J 2 bases; bases outside gene matches: 2. The CDR3 DNA reads as TGTGCCAGCAGTCTGGGACAGGGCAATCAGCCCCAGCATTTT. This codes for CASSLGQGNQPQHF.

This clone was counted a single time. The chain is built from TRBV2 and TRBJ2-7; the match to TRBD1 covers 9 bases. Germline V gives CDR1 SNHLY, CDR2 FYNNEI. This CDR3 has 14 amino acids. V gave up 7 bases and J gave up 6 bases; unmatched junction bases: 10. The CDR3 sequence: CASILGTGFCEQYF. CDR3 in DNA: TGTGCCAGCATTCTCGGGACAGGGTTTTGCGAGCAGTACTTC.

J is TRBJ2-1 and V is TRBV19; TRBD2 aligns across 14 bases. CDR1 LNHDA and CDR2 SQIVND come from the germline V gene (reference sequence). This CDR3 has 15 residues. V lost 10 bases, J lost 6 bases, and 8 bases stayed unmatched. The CDR3, as DNA: TGTGCCACCCGACCGGGACTAGCGGGAGTCAATGAGCAGTTCTTC. This translates into CATRPGLAGVNEQFF.

The J gene is TRBJ2-1, the V gene TRBV6-4; TRBD1 matches at 11 bases. The CDR3 extends over 14 amino acids. The trim removed 2 bases at V and 6 bases at J, leaving 0 bases unmatched. The germline V gene has CDR1 MRHNA and CDR2 SNTAGT. The CDR3: CASSDGQGANEQFF. CDR3 nucleotide sequence: TGTGCCAGCAGTGACGGACAGGGGGCCAATGAGCAGTTCTTC.

J is TRBJ2-3 and V is TRBV18; possibly TRBD1 for D (5 bases). This CDR3 has 14 residues. V lost 4 bases to trimming and J lost 6 bases, with 14 bases between them. Germline-derived CDR1 and CDR2 are KGHSH and LQKENI. CDR3: CASSRERGGDTQYF. DNA of the CDR3: TGTGCCAGCTCACGGGAAAGGGGTGGCGATACGCAGTATTTT.

The gene calls are TRBV6-6 and TRBJ2-5; 8 bases agree with TRBD2. This CDR3 is 15 amino acids long. The J segment lost 5 bases and the V segment lost 5 bases, leaving 10 bases of the junction unmatched. Germline CDR1 MNHNY, CDR2 SVGAGI (reference sequence). The CDR3 DNA sequence: TGTGCCAGCAGTGCCTCTAGCGGGCTGGGGGAGACCCAGTACTTC. This sequence encodes CASSASSGLGETQYF.

In this sample, this clone is medium-sized. This chain links TRBV7-2 with TRBJ2-1; D is possibly TRBD1 (5 bases). Germline loops: CDR1 SGHTA, CDR2 FQGNSA. The V end lost 5 bases, the J end lost 13 bases, and 18 bases lay between the germline ends. The CDR3 covers 13 residues. The CDR3 region has the DNA TGTGCCAGCAGCCCCCAACCCCCCCAGGGACAGTTCTTC. Its translation is CASSPQPPQGQFF.

The rearrangement uses TRBV11-3 and TRBJ2-1; possibly TRBD2 for D (6 bases). Germline CDR1 and CDR2: SGHNT and YENEEA. The ends were cut back, 0 bases at V and 5 bases at J, with 11 bases in the middle. CDR3 length equals 15 residues. CDR3 sequence: CASSLDPGLNNEQFF. The CDR3 region has the DNA TGTGCCAGCAGCTTAGACCCGGGACTGAACAATGAGCAGTTCTTC. Full variable domain (missing parts from reference TRBV11-3 and TRBJ2-1): EAGVVQSPRYKIIEKKQPVAFWCNPISGHNTLYWYLQNLGQGPELLIRYENEEAVDDSQLPKDRFSAERLKGVDSTLKIQPAELGDSAVYLCASSLDPGLNNEQFFGPGTRLTVL.

V gene TRBV5-1 combines with J gene TRBJ2-7; 11 nucleotides match TRBD2. In germline, CDR1 is SGHRS, CDR2 YFSETQ. With V trimmed by 3 bases and J by 6 bases, 8 bases remained unmatched. This CDR3 region has 15 residues. Here the CDR3 reads CASSSLLAGEAEQYF. CDR3 DNA: TGCGCCAGCAGCTCGCTACTAGCGGGAGAGGCCGAGCAGTACTTC.

The chain has TRBV4-1 and TRBJ2-7; tentatively, D is TRBD2 (5 bases). The CDR3 consists of 15 residues. V was clipped by 0 bases and J by 3 bases, with 12 bases between them. Germline loops: CDR1 MGHRA, CDR2 YSYEKL. The DNA of the CDR3 is TGCGCCAGCAGCCAAGATGCGGGTGCCTTCTACGAGCAGTACTTC. Protein: CASSQDAGAFYEQYF.

The gene calls are TRBV23-1 and TRBJ2-6; no firm D call. TRBV23-1 is an ORF, with its function uncertain. The CDR3 contains 13 residues. V lost 8 bases, J lost 4 bases, and 9 bases lay in between. The CDR3 here is CASHTPGANVLTF. Written as DNA, the CDR3 is TGCGCCAGCCATACTCCCGGGGCCAACGTCCTGACTTTC.

In its sample, this clone ranks as medium-sized. The CDR3 nucleotides are TGCAGCGTCCAACAGGGATACGGCAATCAGCCCCAGCATTTT. This sequence encodes CSVQQGYGNQPQHF. The chain carries TRBV29-1 and TRBJ1-5, with D possibly matching TRBD1 (6 bases). V was clipped by 6 bases and J by 2 bases, with 14 bases between them. CDR3 length: 14 residues. Germline V gene sequence: CDR1 SQVTM, CDR2 ANQGSEA.

This chain connects TRBV29-1 to TRBJ2-7; 7 nucleotides match TRBD2. CDR1 and CDR2 from the germline V gene are SQVTM and ANQGSEA. The trim removed 5 bases at V and 0 bases at J, leaving 7 bases unmatched. CDR3 length: 14 amino acids. The CDR3 DNA reads TGCAGCGTTCGTCTAGCGGATAGCTCCTACGAGCAGTACTTC. Translating gives CSVRLADSSYEQYF.